These T cell receptor beta chains were read from a single sample in a study of cytomegalovirus exposure and HLA in healthy donors. Sequenced by immunoSEQ multiplex PCR; TCRdb stores in-frame clones only, minus some. The sample gives approximately 150,000 clones, 72% of which show up once; 2% to 2.5% is in the top ten. Source material: PBMCs. All receptors derive from a man aged 35-49 years in good health and CMV-seronegative. Both conserved end residues are part of each CDR3. The D gene is left open where the match is weak. Expanded clones get a size class; other rows say once, few or many, or leave the size out.

v_call: TRBV27; j_call: TRBJ2-3; clone_size: -; d_call: -; cdr3_aa: CASSLSVESDTQYF; cdr3_nt: TGTGCCAGCAGTTTATCGGTAGAGTCAGATACGCAGTATTTT
v_call: TRBV27; j_call: TRBJ1-5; clone_size: -; d_call: TRBD1; cdr3_aa: CASSLTGVYSNQPQHF; cdr3_nt: TGTGCCAGCAGTTTAACAGGGGTCTATAGCAATCAGCCCCAGCATTTT
v_call: TRBV16; j_call: TRBJ2-2; clone_size: -; d_call: TRBD2; cdr3_aa: CASSQSGTSGSKITGELFF; cdr3_nt: TGTGCCAGCAGCCAATCGGGGACTAGCGGGAGTAAGATCACCGGGGAGCTGTTTTTT
v_call: TRBV6-5; j_call: TRBJ2-1; clone_size: -; d_call: -; cdr3_aa: CASSYYIGSSYNEQFF; cdr3_nt: TGTGCCAGCAGTTACTATATCGGGAGCTCCTACAATGAGCAGTTCTTC
v_call: TRBV30; j_call: TRBJ1-5; clone_size: -; d_call: -; cdr3_aa: CAWSGIGQLSNQPQHF; cdr3_nt: TGTGCCTGGAGCGGCATCGGACAGCTCAGCAATCAGCCCCAGCATTTT
v_call: TRBV6-5; j_call: TRBJ1-2; clone_size: -; d_call: -; cdr3_aa: CASSYSGGRSYGYTF; cdr3_nt: TGTGCCAGCAGTTACAGCGGGGGGCGTAGCTATGGCTACACCTTC
v_call: TRBV19; j_call: TRBJ2-7; clone_size: -; d_call: TRBD2; cdr3_aa: CASSIHSGSSYEQYF; cdr3_nt: TGTGCCAGTAGTATCCATAGCGGGAGCTCCTACGAGCAGTACTTC
v_call: TRBV28; j_call: TRBJ1-5; clone_size: -; d_call: -; cdr3_aa: CASTSGTRGNQPQHF; cdr3_nt: TGTGCCAGCACGAGCGGCACCAGGGGAAATCAGCCCCAGCATTTT
v_call: TRBV28; j_call: TRBJ1-5; clone_size: -; d_call: TRBD1; cdr3_aa: CASSFGDRGLQPQHF; cdr3_nt: TGTGCCAGCAGTTTTGGGGACAGGGGGCTTCAGCCCCAGCATTTT
v_call: TRBV5-1; j_call: TRBJ1-3; clone_size: -; d_call: TRBD1; cdr3_aa: CASSPTGAGNTIYF; cdr3_nt: TGCGCCAGCAGCCCTACAGGGGCTGGAAACACCATATATTTT
v_call: TRBV10-3; j_call: TRBJ2-2; clone_size: -; d_call: TRBD2; cdr3_aa: CAIRLAGGDTGELFF; cdr3_nt: TGTGCCATCAGGCTAGCGGGGGGGGACACCGGGGAGCTGTTTTTT
v_call: TRBV5-1; j_call: TRBJ1-4; clone_size: -; d_call: -; cdr3_aa: CASRLGRGEKLFF; cdr3_nt: TGCGCCAGCAGGTTGGGTAGAGGCGAAAAACTGTTTTTT
v_call: TRBV13; j_call: TRBJ2-7; clone_size: once; d_call: -; cdr3_aa: CASSLFQGSYEQYF; cdr3_nt: TGTGCCAGCAGCTTATTCCAGGGATCCTACGAGCAGTACTTC
v_call: TRBV28; j_call: TRBJ2-5; clone_size: -; d_call: TRBD2; cdr3_aa: CASSLWRGEETQYF; cdr3_nt: TGTGCCAGCAGTTTATGGCGGGGGGAGGAGACCCAGTACTTC
v_call: TRBV6-5; j_call: TRBJ2-7; clone_size: -; d_call: TRBD1; cdr3_aa: CASMRTGVREQYF; cdr3_nt: TGTGCCAGCATGCGGACAGGGGTGCGGGAGCAGTACTTC
v_call: TRBV28; j_call: TRBJ2-7; clone_size: -; d_call: TRBD1; cdr3_aa: CASSPAGTGRISYEQYF; cdr3_nt: TGTGCCAGCAGTCCGGCCGGGACAGGAAGGATCTCCTACGAGCAGTACTTC
v_call: TRBV4-3; j_call: TRBJ2-7; clone_size: -; d_call: -; cdr3_aa: CASREQGTSEQYF; cdr3_nt: TGCGCCAGCAGGGAACAGGGTACCAGCGAGCAGTACTTC
v_call: TRBV4-3; j_call: TRBJ2-5; clone_size: -; d_call: -; cdr3_aa: CASSQERTIRGETQYF; cdr3_nt: TGCGCCAGCAGCCAAGAACGGACAATAAGGGGTGAGACCCAGTACTTC
v_call: TRBV27; j_call: TRBJ2-6; clone_size: few; d_call: TRBD1; cdr3_aa: CASSLSGQGAAGANVLTF; cdr3_nt: TGTGCCAGCAGTTTATCGGGGCAGGGGGCTGCTGGGGCCAACGTCCTGACTTTC
v_call: TRBV5-4; j_call: TRBJ2-7; clone_size: -; d_call: TRBD2; cdr3_aa: CASSWGRLAGVYEQYF; cdr3_nt: TGTGCCAGCAGCTGGGGGAGACTAGCGGGAGTCTACGAGCAGTACTTC
v_call: TRBV5-1; j_call: TRBJ2-7; clone_size: -; d_call: -; cdr3_aa: CASSLRTDPYEQYF; cdr3_nt: TGCGCCAGCAGCTTGAGGACAGACCCCTACGAGCAGTACTTC
v_call: TRBV6-1; j_call: TRBJ1-2; clone_size: -; d_call: -; cdr3_aa: CASSESRMEAGYTF; cdr3_nt: TGTGCCAGCAGTGAATCCCGGATGGAGGCTGGCTACACCTTC
v_call: TRBV11-2; j_call: TRBJ2-7; clone_size: once; d_call: -; cdr3_aa: CASSPSPRGYEQYF; cdr3_nt: TGTGCCAGCAGCCCCTCACCCCGGGGCTACGAGCAGTACTTC
v_call: TRBV6-5; j_call: TRBJ1-4; clone_size: once; d_call: -; cdr3_aa: CASSGNEKLFF; cdr3_nt: TGTGCCAGTTCGGGGAATGAAAAACTGTTTTTT
v_call: TRBV5-4; j_call: TRBJ1-3; clone_size: -; d_call: TRBD1; cdr3_aa: CASSRDRAGNTIYF; cdr3_nt: TGTGCCAGCAGCCGGGACAGGGCTGGAAACACCATATATTTT
v_call: TRBV4-2; j_call: TRBJ1-2; clone_size: -; d_call: TRBD1; cdr3_aa: CASSLRQGGGYTF; cdr3_nt: TGTGCCAGCAGCCTTAGACAGGGTGGGGGCTACACCTTC
v_call: TRBV6-5; j_call: TRBJ1-2; clone_size: few; d_call: -; cdr3_aa: CASSSPGLPSDYGYTF; cdr3_nt: TGTGCCAGCAGTTCACCGGGACTACCCTCGGACTATGGCTACACCTTC
v_call: TRBV2; j_call: TRBJ2-7; clone_size: -; d_call: -; cdr3_aa: CASRGEGGFPYEQYF; cdr3_nt: TGTGCCAGCAGGGGGGAAGGGGGATTCCCCTACGAGCAGTACTTC
v_call: TRBV19; j_call: TRBJ1-2; clone_size: -; d_call: -; cdr3_aa: CASSQGPYYGYTF; cdr3_nt: TGTGCCAGTAGCCAGGGTCCTTACTATGGCTACACCTTC
v_call: TRBV27; j_call: TRBJ2-4; clone_size: -; d_call: TRBD2; cdr3_aa: CASRRGLDGNIQYF; cdr3_nt: TGTGCCAGCAGAAGAGGACTAGACGGAAACATTCAGTACTTC
v_call: TRBV21-1; j_call: TRBJ2-1; clone_size: -; d_call: -; cdr3_aa: CASSKLRVNEQFF; cdr3_nt: TGTGCCAGCAGCAAGCTCCGGGTTAATGAGCAGTTCTTC
v_call: TRBV5-1; j_call: TRBJ2-2; clone_size: once; d_call: -; cdr3_aa: CASSIQRNTGELFF; cdr3_nt: TGCGCCAGCAGTATCCAGCGGAACACCGGGGAGCTGTTTTTT
v_call: TRBV5-4; j_call: TRBJ1-4; clone_size: -; d_call: TRBD1; cdr3_aa: CASSIRDSNEKLFF; cdr3_nt: TGTGCCAGCAGCATCCGGGACAGTAATGAAAAACTGTTTTTT
v_call: TRBV30; j_call: TRBJ1-2; clone_size: -; d_call: -; cdr3_aa: CAWSLRGMRGYPF; cdr3_nt: TGTGCCTGGTCCCTACGGGGAATGCGGGGCTACCCCTTC
v_call: TRBV4-2; j_call: TRBJ2-3; clone_size: once; d_call: -; cdr3_aa: CASSQAVSATDTQYF; cdr3_nt: TGTGCCAGCAGCCAAGCGGTCAGCGCCACAGATACGCAGTATTTT
v_call: TRBV19; j_call: TRBJ1-3; clone_size: -; d_call: TRBD1; cdr3_aa: CASRSQRTGDGNTIYF; cdr3_nt: TGTGCCAGTAGGAGCCAAAGGACAGGCGACGGAAACACCATATATTTT
v_call: TRBV2; j_call: TRBJ2-2; clone_size: -; d_call: TRBD1; cdr3_aa: CASSATGGNTGELFF; cdr3_nt: TGTGCCAGCAGTGCAACAGGGGGGAACACCGGGGAGCTGTTTTTT
v_call: TRBV4-1; j_call: TRBJ1-1; clone_size: -; d_call: -; cdr3_aa: CASSLDAGSGMPEAFF; cdr3_nt: TGCGCCAGCAGCCTCGACGCCGGGTCCGGTATGCCTGAAGCTTTCTTT
v_call: TRBV28; j_call: TRBJ2-1; clone_size: -; d_call: TRBD2; cdr3_aa: CASSLAGSGSHEQFF; cdr3_nt: TGTGCCAGCAGTTTAGCGGGTAGCGGGAGTCATGAGCAGTTCTTC
v_call: TRBV6-5; j_call: TRBJ2-1; clone_size: -; d_call: TRBD2; cdr3_aa: CASSLTSGVNEQFF; cdr3_nt: TGTGCCAGCAGTTTGACTAGCGGGGTGAATGAGCAGTTCTTC
v_call: TRBV15; j_call: TRBJ1-1; clone_size: once; d_call: -; cdr3_aa: CATGFRGGGTEAFF; cdr3_nt: TGTGCCACTGGGTTTCGCGGGGGGGGCACTGAAGCTTTCTTT